This T cell receptor beta chain was recorded in a study of T cell responses to AZD1222 COVID-19 vaccine. Sequencing used immunoSEQ multiplex PCR; TCRdb keeps in-frame clones, though not all of them. The sample carries tens of thousands of clones, roughly 89% recorded once. About this clone itself: Its antigen is unidentified.

Study conclusions and caveats: In the spike-specific TCR repertoire, nearly half reportedly target unmutated variant regions. Of the AZD1222 recipients, only five to seven were seropositive at baseline. Vaccination with two AZD1222 doses was followed by a rise in Spike-specific TCR breadth and depth.

The CDR3 is 15 amino acids. The V gene's germline CDR1 is MDHEN and CDR2 SYDVKM. Trimming took 5 bases from V and 7 from J; bases not matched to a gene: 9. V and J are TRBV28 and TRBJ2-7; 12 bases agree with TRBD2. This TCR was sampled from an adult in good health. Here the sequenced sample was peripheral blood, taken on day 0 of MenACWY control vaccination. CDR3 nucleotides: TGTGCCAGCAGTCTTTTACTAGCGGGGGGAGGAGAGCAGTACTTC. Translating it yields CASSLLLAGGGEQYF.